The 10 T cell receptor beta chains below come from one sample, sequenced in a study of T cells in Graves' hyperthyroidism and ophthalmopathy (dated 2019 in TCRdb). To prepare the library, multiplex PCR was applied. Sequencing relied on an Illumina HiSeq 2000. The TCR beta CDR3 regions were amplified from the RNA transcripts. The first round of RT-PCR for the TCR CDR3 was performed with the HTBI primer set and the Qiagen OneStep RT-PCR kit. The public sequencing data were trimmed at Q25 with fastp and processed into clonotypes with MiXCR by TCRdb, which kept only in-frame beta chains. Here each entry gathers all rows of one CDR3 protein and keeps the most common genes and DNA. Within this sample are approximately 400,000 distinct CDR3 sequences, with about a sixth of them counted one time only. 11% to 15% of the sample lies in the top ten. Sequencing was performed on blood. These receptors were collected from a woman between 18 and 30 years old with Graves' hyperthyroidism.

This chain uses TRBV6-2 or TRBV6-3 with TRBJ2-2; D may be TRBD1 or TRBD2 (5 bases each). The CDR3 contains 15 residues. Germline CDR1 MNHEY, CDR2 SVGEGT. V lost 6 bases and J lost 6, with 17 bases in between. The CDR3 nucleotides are TGTGCCAGCAGGCAGAGGGGAGAGTTCCCCGGGGAGCTGTTTTTT. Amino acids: CASRQRGEFPGELFF.

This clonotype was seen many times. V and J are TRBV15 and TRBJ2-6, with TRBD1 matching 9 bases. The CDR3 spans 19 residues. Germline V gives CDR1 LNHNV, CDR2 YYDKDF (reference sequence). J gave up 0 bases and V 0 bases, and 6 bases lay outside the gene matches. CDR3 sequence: CATSREVGQGPSGANVLTF. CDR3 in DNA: TGTGCCACCAGCAGAGAAGTGGGACAGGGTCCCTCTGGGGCCAACGTCCTGACTTTC.

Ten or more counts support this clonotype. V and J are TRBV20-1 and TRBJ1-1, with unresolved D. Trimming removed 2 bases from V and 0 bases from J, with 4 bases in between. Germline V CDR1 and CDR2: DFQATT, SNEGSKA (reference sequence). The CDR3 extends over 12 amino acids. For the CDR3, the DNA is TGCAGTGCTAGACAGGTGAACACTGAAGCTTTCTTT. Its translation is CSARQVNTEAFF.

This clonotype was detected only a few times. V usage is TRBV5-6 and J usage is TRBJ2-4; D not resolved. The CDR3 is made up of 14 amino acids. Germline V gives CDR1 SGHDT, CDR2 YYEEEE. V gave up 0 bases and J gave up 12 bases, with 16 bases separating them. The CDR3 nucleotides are TGTGCCAGCAGCTTGGTGTCAGCTAAAGAGGCTCAGTACTTC. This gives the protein CASSLVSAKEAQYF.

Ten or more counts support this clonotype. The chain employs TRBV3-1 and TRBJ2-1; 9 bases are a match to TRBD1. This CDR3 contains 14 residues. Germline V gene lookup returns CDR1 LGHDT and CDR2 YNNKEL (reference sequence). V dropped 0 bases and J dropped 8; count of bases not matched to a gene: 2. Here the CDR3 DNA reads TGTGCCAGCAGCCAAGAGACAGGGGGAGATGAGCAGTTCTTC. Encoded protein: CASSQETGGDEQFF.

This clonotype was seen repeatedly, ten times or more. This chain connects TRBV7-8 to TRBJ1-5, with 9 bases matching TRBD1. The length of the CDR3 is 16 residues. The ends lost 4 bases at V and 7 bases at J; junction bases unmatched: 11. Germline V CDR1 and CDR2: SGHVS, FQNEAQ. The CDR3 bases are TGTGCCAGCAGCTCAAAAAACAGGGGGCATAACCAGCCCCAGCATTTT. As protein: CASSSKNRGHNQPQHF.

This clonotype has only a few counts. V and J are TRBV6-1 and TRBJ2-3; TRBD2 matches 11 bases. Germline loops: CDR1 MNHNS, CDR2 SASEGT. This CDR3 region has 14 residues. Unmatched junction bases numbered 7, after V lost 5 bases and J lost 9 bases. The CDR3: CASSTGLAVTTQYF. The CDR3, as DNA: TGTGCCAGCAGTACGGGACTAGCGGTTACAACGCAGTATTTT.

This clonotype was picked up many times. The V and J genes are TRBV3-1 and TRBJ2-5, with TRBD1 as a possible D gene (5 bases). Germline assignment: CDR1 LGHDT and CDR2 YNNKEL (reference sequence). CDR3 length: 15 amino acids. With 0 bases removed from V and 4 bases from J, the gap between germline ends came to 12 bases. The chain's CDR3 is CASSQDPLRGETQYF. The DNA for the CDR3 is TGTGCCAGCAGCCAAGATCCTCTAAGGGGAGAGACCCAGTACTTC.

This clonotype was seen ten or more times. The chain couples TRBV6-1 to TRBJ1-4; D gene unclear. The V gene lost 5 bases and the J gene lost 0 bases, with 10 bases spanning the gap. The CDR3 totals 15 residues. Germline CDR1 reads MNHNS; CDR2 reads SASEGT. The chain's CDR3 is CASSLYGTTNEKLFF. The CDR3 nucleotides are TGTGCCAGCAGTTTATATGGTACAACTAATGAAAAACTGTTTTTT.

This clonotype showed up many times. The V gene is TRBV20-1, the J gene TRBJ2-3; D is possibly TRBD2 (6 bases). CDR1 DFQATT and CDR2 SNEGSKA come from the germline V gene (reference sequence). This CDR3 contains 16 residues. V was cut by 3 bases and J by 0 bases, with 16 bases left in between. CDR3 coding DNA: TGCAGTGCTAGGACTAGTAGGGGCTGGAGCACAGATACGCAGTATTTT. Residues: CSARTSRGWSTDTQYF.